The clone carrying this T cell receptor (beta chain) was recorded many times. No antigen is known for it. Germline V CDR1 and CDR2: MNHNS, SASEGT. The J segment lost 5 bases and the V segment lost 5 bases, leaving 10 bases of the junction unmatched. CDR3 length: 15 residues. Using a J-beta primer mix together with a sample-barcoded 5' primer, a second PCR was run for about 7 to 12 cycles. One entry per CDR3 protein, called by TCRdb with MiXCR from the 5' RACE reads. The sample lists 630,000 or so distinct CDR3 sequences; about 30% were seen once. This specimen comes from a study of blood T cells in healthy people across ages. Study-level points and caveats: There was no known CMV status for donors, so expanded clonotype changes were possibly confounded. Greater diversity and more naive CD4+ cells were seen in long-lived donors than in aged donors.

PBMCs numbering at least 6.5 million were isolated per sample. The sample was blood. This TCR came from a woman at least 80 years old in good health. The chain links TRBV6-1 to TRBJ2-5; 8 nucleotides match TRBD2. CDR3 sequence: CASSWGGGTSETQYF. CDR3 in DNA: TGTGCCAGCAGTTGGGGCGGGGGGACCTCGGAGACCCAGTACTTC.